This T cell receptor beta chain was captured in a study of blood T cell repertoires in COVID-19. Trimming left V 2 bases short and J 0 bases short, with 5 bases between. The V gene's germline CDR1 is LGHDT and CDR2 YNNKEL (reference sequence). CDR3 length: 14 residues. Repertoires were generated with immunoSEQ multiplex PCR, while TCRdb's copy carries only in-frame clones and drops some. The repertoire holds 150,000 to 200,000 clones, around four fifths seen once, with around 8.9% in the top ten. This clone was recorded once. This clonotype originated in an elderly woman with COVID-19, enrolled during active disease. V is TRBV3-1 (or the pseudogene TRBV3-2) and J is TRBJ1-3; unclear D gene. Sequenced sample: peripheral blood. CDR3: CASSQLNSGNTIYF. CDR3 in DNA: TGTGCCAGCAGCCAACTAAACTCTGGAAACACCATATATTTT.